These 13 T cell receptor beta chains originate from one sample sequenced in a study of T cells in Graves' hyperthyroidism and ophthalmopathy. Using RNA transcripts as the source, TCR beta CDR3 regions were amplified. Carried out on the TCR CDR3, a first-round RT-PCR used the HTBI primer set. TCRdb processed the multiplex PCR reads anew with MiXCR; each CDR3 protein has one entry. The table lists around 700,000 distinct CDR3 sequences, approximately 36% of them singletons. Sequenced material: blood. The receptors here all came from a woman aged 40-49 years with Graves' hyperthyroidism.

This clonotype appeared many times. The chain recombines TRBV7-9 with TRBJ2-7; 7 bases fit TRBD1. Trimming removed 5 bases from V and 2 bases from J; junction bases left unmatched: 9. From germline, CDR1 is SEHNR and CDR2 FQNEAQ (reference sequence). This CDR3 has 15 residues. Written as DNA, the CDR3 is TGTGCCAGCAGCCGATACTCGACAGGGCCCTACGAGCAGTACTTC. Its protein is CASSRYSTGPYEQYF.

The rearrangement uses TRBV7-9 and TRBJ1-1; D is ambiguous. The germline gives CDR1 SEHNR, CDR2 FQNEAQ (reference sequence). Trimming took 3 bases from V and 6 from J, leaving 17 bases between them. This CDR3 region has 15 residues. CDR3 in DNA: TGTGCCAGCAGCTTTTGGGGTGCAGATAGTCCTGAAGCTTTCTTT. Amino acid sequence: CASSFWGADSPEAFF.

On this clonotype: Just one base apart from a much larger clone, this may be a read error. The chain links TRBV5-1 to TRBJ1-2; no definite D call. CDR3 length: 14 residues. Trimming shortened V by 4 bases and J by 6 bases, and 16 bases separated the two germline ends. Germline V gene data show CDR1 as SGHRS and CDR2 as YFSETQ. The CDR3 DNA sequence: TGCGCCAGCAGCCAAGAGCGGCAGGCCCATGGCTACACCTTC. Its translation is CASSQERQAHGYTF.

CDR3 in DNA: TGCGCCAGCAGCCAAATCCAATCGGGTGGCTACACCTTC. Translating it yields CASSQIQSGGYTF. The chain has TRBV4-3 and TRBJ1-2; D unresolved. CDR1 and CDR2 from the germline V gene are LGHNA and YSLEER. This CDR3 contains 13 residues. Trimming took off 2 bases at V and 7 bases at J, with 11 bases between the two ends.

V and J are TRBV20-1 and TRBJ2-7; 8 bases map to TRBD1. Germline CDR1 is DFQATT and CDR2 is SNEGSKA (reference sequence). The CDR3 is 14 amino acids. V gave up 6 bases and J gave up 3 bases; unmatched junction bases: 10. This chain's CDR3 is CSAPRTGNNYEQYF. The CDR3 DNA reads as TGCAGTGCCCCCCGGACAGGGAATAACTACGAGCAGTACTTC.

This clonotype was observed a few times. The chain recombines TRBV20-1 with TRBJ2-2, with D unclear. The germline V gene encodes CDR1 DFQATT and CDR2 SNEGSKA (reference sequence). The CDR3 runs 14 residues. V lost 5 bases and J lost 0, with 10 bases in between. CDR3 protein: CSAVGRANTGELFF. CDR3 DNA sequence: TGCAGTGCTGTAGGACGAGCGAACACCGGGGAGCTGTTTTTT.

This clonotype was seen many times. This chain uses TRBV2 with TRBJ2-7; possible D gene TRBD1, 6 bases. V was cut by 3 bases and J by 2 bases, with 8 bases left in between. The germline V gene encodes CDR1 SNHLY and CDR2 FYNNEI. The CDR3 sequence is 13 residues long. CDR3 in DNA: TGTGCCAGCAGTGAGACAGGCCCCTACGAGCAGTACTTC. Protein product: CASSETGPYEQYF.

The gene calls are TRBV11-2 and TRBJ1-4; D ambiguous. With 5 bases removed from V and 8 bases from J, the gap between germline ends came to 18 bases. The CDR3 has 15 amino acids. Germline lookup yields CDR1 SGHAT and CDR2 FQNNGV. The CDR3 DNA follows: TGTGCCAGCAGCCAACCCCAAGGAGGCGGGGAAAAACTGTTTTTT. It codes for CASSQPQGGGEKLFF.

Many counts were recorded for this clonotype. V usage is TRBV6-5 and J usage is TRBJ1-6, with no clear D. V dropped 4 bases and J dropped 9 bases, with 10 bases sitting between them. The CDR3 runs 13 residues. Looked up from germline, CDR1 is MNHEY and CDR2 is SVGAGI. The CDR3, as DNA: TGTGCCAGCAGTTTTGAGGGATCTTCACCCCTCCACTTT. Amino acids: CASSFEGSSPLHF.

The V and J genes are TRBV6-4 and TRBJ1-5; D unclear. This CDR3 comprises 13 residues. Germline V gene lookup returns CDR1 MRHNA and CDR2 SNTAGT. V lost 6 bases and J lost 7, with 13 bases in between. The DNA for the CDR3 is TGTGCCAGCAGAGCAGGAGGAGGACAGCCCCAGCATTTT. Residues: CASRAGGGQPQHF.

This clonotype appeared a few times. The chain joins TRBV4-3 to TRBJ2-7; the D gene is possibly TRBD2 (6 bases). V dropped 3 bases and J dropped 1 base, with 19 bases sitting between them. This CDR3 comprises 17 residues. Looked up from germline, CDR1 is LGHNA and CDR2 is YSLEER. The CDR3 loop reads CASSQAPHGGTSYEQYF. The CDR3 region has the DNA TGCGCCAGCAGCCAGGCACCTCATGGGGGGACTTCCTACGAGCAGTACTTC.

There are many counts of this clonotype. The chain employs TRBV15 and TRBJ2-5; TRBD1 aligns across 7 bases. The V and J ends lost 0 bases and 4 bases, in that order; junction bases with no gene match: 8. Germline CDR1 and CDR2: LNHNV and YYDKDF (reference sequence). This CDR3 spans 16 amino acids. CDR3 coding DNA: TGTGCCACCAGCAGAGATCTGGTAGGGGGCGGAGAGACCCAGTACTTC. This sequence encodes CATSRDLVGGGETQYF.

With respect to this clonotype: This may be a read error: a much more frequent sequence differs by one nucleotide. J is TRBJ1-5 and V is TRBV7-2; the D is unclear. The CDR3 length is 14 residues. In germline, CDR1 is SGHTA, CDR2 FQGNSA. The CDR3: CASSQDSSNQPQRF. In DNA form, the CDR3 reads TGTGCCAGCAGCCAAGATTCCAGCAATCAGCCCCAGCGTTTT.